Here is one TCR beta chain with its context. This sample is drawn from a study of blood T cell repertoires in COVID-19. Study details: Nucleic acid was either cDNA or gDNA, and it came from T cells, B-cell-depleted T cells, or PBMCs.

This CDR3 has 15 amino acids. The V end was cut by 2 bases, the J end by 8 bases, with 18 bases between. Germline V gives CDR1 MNHEY, CDR2 SVGAGI. Original processing methods: Nucleated cell counts were estimated from reference gene primer amplification. TCRdb keeps only in-frame clones here, not all; method: immunoSEQ multiplex PCR. D and trimming come from the DNA, and the V and J calls and clone size come from that table. The repertoire includes roughly 410,000 clones, around 92% of them detected once, and 0.95% to 1.5% sits in the top ten. The sequence was collected from a man aged 35 to 55 with acute or convalescent COVID-19. Input material: peripheral blood. This chain links TRBV6-5 with TRBJ1-2; no definite D call. The CDR3 here is CASSYVLGGRSGYTF. The CDR3 DNA follows: TGTGCCAGCAGTTACGTCCTAGGAGGGAGGAGCGGCTACACCTTC.